The present T cell receptor (beta chain) was sequenced within a study of OX40 agonist ivuxolimab in advanced cancers. Study background: The dose-escalation cohort had hepatocellular carcinoma, melanoma, renal cell or head and neck cancer. Three patients, one with hepatocellular carcinoma and two with cutaneous melanoma, achieved partial responses.

TCRdb keeps only in-frame clones here, not all; method: immunoSEQ multiplex PCR. The repertoire holds 70,000 to 80,000 clones, with 80% to 95% as singletons. As concerns this clone: Its cognate antigen is unknown.

This CDR3 spans 12 amino acids. Trimming took 0 bases from V and 10 from J, leaving 7 bases between them. Germline V gene lookup returns CDR1 WNHNN and CDR2 SYGVQD (reference sequence). Whole-study results and caveats: Normalized expansion of T-cell clones was also low for some nonresponders.

Sequencing used CD4+ or CD8+ T cells sorted from blood, obtained in a trial of the OX40 agonist ivuxolimab. The chain joins TRBV10-1 to TRBJ2-1, with D tentatively TRBD2 (6 bases). This receptor was taken from an adult with an advanced solid tumor such as melanoma, head and neck, liver or kidney cancer. The CDR3 region has the DNA TGCGCCAGCAGTGAGTCTGCGGGGGAGCAGTTCTTC. It specifies CASSESAGEQFF.